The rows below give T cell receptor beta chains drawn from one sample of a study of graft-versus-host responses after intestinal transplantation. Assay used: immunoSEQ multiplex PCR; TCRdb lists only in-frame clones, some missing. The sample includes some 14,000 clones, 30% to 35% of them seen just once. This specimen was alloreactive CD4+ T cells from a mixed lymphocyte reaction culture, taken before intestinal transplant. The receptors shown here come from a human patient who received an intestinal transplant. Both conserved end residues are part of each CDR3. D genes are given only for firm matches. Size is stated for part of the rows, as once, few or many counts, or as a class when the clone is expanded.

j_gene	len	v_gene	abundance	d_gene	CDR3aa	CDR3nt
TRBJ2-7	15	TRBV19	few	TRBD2	CASSMGGRRTYEQYF	TGTGCCAGTAGTATGGGAGGGCGGAGAACTTACGAGCAGTACTTC
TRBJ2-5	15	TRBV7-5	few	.	CVRSLAGGNQETQYF	TGTGTCAGAAGCTTAGCGGGGGGGAATCAAGAGACCCAGTACTTC
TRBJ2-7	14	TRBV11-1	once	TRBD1	CASSNRGYSYEQYF	TGTGCCAGCAGCAACAGGGGATACTCCTACGAGCAGTACTTC
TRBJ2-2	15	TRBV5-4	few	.	CASSEDSGASGELFF	TGTGCCAGCAGCGAAGATTCGGGGGCTTCCGGGGAGCTGTTTTTT
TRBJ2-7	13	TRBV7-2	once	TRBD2	CASSSSGSYEQYF	TGTGCCAGCAGCTCTAGCGGCTCCTACGAGCAGTACTTC
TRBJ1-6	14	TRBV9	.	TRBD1	CASRAGTGESPLHF	TGTGCCAGCAGAGCCGGGACAGGGGAATCACCCCTCCACTTT
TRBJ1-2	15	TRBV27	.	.	CASSFSDRANYGYTF	TGTGCCAGCAGTTTCTCCGACAGAGCTAACTATGGCTACACCTTC
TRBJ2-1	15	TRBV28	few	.	CASSLRRSSYNEQFF	TGTGCCAGCAGTTTAAGGCGGAGCTCCTACAATGAGCAGTTCTTC
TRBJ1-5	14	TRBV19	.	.	CASNDGTGDQPQHF	TGTGCCAGTAACGATGGGACCGGGGATCAGCCCCAGCATTTT
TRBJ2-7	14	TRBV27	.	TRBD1	CASSEGQTPYEQYF	TGTGCCAGCAGTGAGGGACAGACCCCCTACGAGCAGTACTTC
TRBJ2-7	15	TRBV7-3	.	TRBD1	CASSLDRDRRYEQYF	TGTGCCAGCAGCTTAGACCGGGACAGGAGATACGAGCAGTACTTC
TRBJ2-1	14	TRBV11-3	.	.	CASSLVRASDEQFF	TGTGCCAGCAGCTTAGTAAGGGCCAGCGATGAGCAGTTCTTC
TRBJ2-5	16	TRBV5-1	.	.	CASSLVVGRAQETQYF	TGCGCCAGCAGCTTGGTGGTTGGGAGAGCCCAAGAGACCCAGTACTTC
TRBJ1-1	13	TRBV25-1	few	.	CASSGLMNTEAFF	TGTGCCAGCAGCGGCCTGATGAACACTGAAGCTTTCTTT
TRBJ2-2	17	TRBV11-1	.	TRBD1	CASSLSWTGSNTGELFF	TGTGCCAGCAGCTTATCTTGGACAGGGAGTAACACCGGGGAGCTGTTTTTT
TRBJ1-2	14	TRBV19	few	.	CASSIGGGNYGYTF	TGTGCCAGTAGTATAGGAGGCGGAAACTATGGCTACACCTTC
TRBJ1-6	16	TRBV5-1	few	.	CASSLGKSSYNSPLHF	TGCGCCAGCAGCTTGGGGAAATCCTCCTATAATTCACCCCTCCACTTT
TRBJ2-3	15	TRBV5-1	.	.	CASSLATPPVGEQYF	TGCGCCAGCAGCTTGGCCACACCGCCCGTCGGGGAGCAGTATTTT
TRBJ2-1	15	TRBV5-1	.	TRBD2	CASSSGTSGRNEQFF	TGCGCCAGCAGCTCCGGGACTAGCGGGAGGAACGAGCAGTTCTTC
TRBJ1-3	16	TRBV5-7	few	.	CASSLDLGNSGNTIYF	TGTGCCAGCAGCTTGGATCTGGGAAACTCTGGAAACACCATATATTTT
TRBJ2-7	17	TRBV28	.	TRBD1	CASSLFGGGDRGHEQYF	TGTGCCAGCAGTTTATTTGGAGGTGGGGACAGGGGCCACGAGCAGTACTTC
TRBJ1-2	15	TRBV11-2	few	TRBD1	CASSSWTGGNYGYTF	TGTGCCAGCAGCTCCTGGACAGGGGGCAACTATGGCTACACCTTC
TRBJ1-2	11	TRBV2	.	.	CASMRVRGYTF	TGTGCCAGCATGAGGGTTCGTGGCTACACCTTC
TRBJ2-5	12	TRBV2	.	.	CARGSQVETQYF	TGTGCCAGGGGGAGTCAGGTTGAGACCCAGTACTTC
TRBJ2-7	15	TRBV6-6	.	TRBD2	CASSSSGTSTYEQYF	TGTGCCAGCAGTTCATCCGGGACTAGTACCTACGAGCAGTACTTC
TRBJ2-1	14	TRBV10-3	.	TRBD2	CASSWGGTPDEQFF	TGTGCCTCCTCCTGGGGGGGGACGCCGGATGAGCAGTTCTTC
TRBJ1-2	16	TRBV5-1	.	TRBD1	CASSPLLSGGGHGYTF	TGCGCCAGCAGCCCTCTTCTTTCAGGGGGCGGACATGGCTACACCTTC
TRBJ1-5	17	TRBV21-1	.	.	CASSRRMLHWHHQPQHF	TGTGCCAGCAGTCGCCGAATGCTACATTGGCATCATCAGCCCCAGCATTTT
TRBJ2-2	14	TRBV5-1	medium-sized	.	CASSSSSVTGELFF	TGCGCCAGCAGTTCAAGTAGCGTTACCGGGGAGCTGTTTTTT
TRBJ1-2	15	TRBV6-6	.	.	CASSYSKTAPYGYTF	TGTGCCAGCAGTTACTCGAAGACAGCCCCCTATGGCTACACCTTC
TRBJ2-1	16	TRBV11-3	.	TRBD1	CASSHTQTTGGHEQFF	TGTGCCAGCAGCCACACTCAAACGACAGGGGGTCATGAGCAGTTCTTC
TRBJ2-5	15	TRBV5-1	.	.	CASSLLDTFQETQYF	TGCGCCAGCAGCTTGCTGGACACCTTCCAAGAGACCCAGTACTTC
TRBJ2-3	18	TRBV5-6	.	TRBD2	CASSPGHIAGVFTDTQYF	TGTGCCAGCAGCCCGGGACATATAGCGGGAGTTTTCACAGATACGCAGTATTTT
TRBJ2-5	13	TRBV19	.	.	CASTPHGQETQYF	TGTGCCAGTACCCCCCACGGCCAAGAGACCCAGTACTTC
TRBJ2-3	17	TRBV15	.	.	CATSRDPWVARADTQYF	TGTGCCACCAGCAGAGATCCCTGGGTAGCTAGAGCAGATACGCAGTATTTT
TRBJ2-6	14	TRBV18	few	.	CASSPRSGANVLTF	TGTGCCAGCTCACCACGCTCTGGGGCCAACGTCCTGACTTTC
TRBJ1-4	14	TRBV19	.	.	CASSISGFNEKLFF	TGTGCCAGTAGTATCTCAGGATTTAATGAAAAACTGTTTTTT
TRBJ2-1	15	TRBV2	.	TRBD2	CASTSDRGGYNEQFF	TGTGCCAGCACCTCGGACCGGGGGGGCTACAATGAGCAGTTCTTC
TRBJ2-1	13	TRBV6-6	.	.	CASSYTGYNEQFF	TGTGCCAGCAGTTACACAGGGTACAATGAGCAGTTCTTC
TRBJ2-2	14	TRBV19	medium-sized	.	CASSTGTNTGELFF	TGTGCCAGTAGTACGGGAACGAACACCGGGGAGCTGTTTTTT
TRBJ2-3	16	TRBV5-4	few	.	CASSSSPVYATDTQYF	TGTGCCAGCAGCAGCAGCCCCGTTTACGCCACAGATACGCAGTATTTT
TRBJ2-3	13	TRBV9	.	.	CASSGPGSDTQYF	TGTGCCAGCAGCGGCCCAGGGTCAGATACGCAGTATTTT
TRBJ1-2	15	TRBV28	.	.	CASSLMGGGTYGYTF	TGTGCCAGCAGTTTAATGGGTGGAGGCACCTATGGCTACACCTTC
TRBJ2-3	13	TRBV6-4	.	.	CASSVSPTDTQYF	TGTGCCAGCAGTGTTAGCCCCACAGATACGCAGTATTTT
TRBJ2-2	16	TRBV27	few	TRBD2	CASIPLAGVGTGELFF	TGTGCCAGCATCCCACTAGCGGGAGTGGGCACCGGGGAGCTGTTTTTT
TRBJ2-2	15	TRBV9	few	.	CASSVTGRGTGELFF	TGTGCCAGCAGCGTAACAGGGAGGGGAACCGGGGAGCTGTTTTTT
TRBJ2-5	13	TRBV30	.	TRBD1	CAWSWGQEETQYF	TGTGCCTGGAGTTGGGGACAGGAAGAGACCCAGTACTTC
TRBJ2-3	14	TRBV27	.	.	CASSFRQGRDTQYF	TGTGCCAGCAGTTTTCGCCAGGGTAGAGATACGCAGTATTTT
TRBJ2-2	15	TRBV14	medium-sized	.	CASSQARPNTGELFF	TGTGCCAGCAGCCAAGCAAGACCGAACACCGGGGAGCTGTTTTTT
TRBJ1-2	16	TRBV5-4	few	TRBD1	CASSYPLPGQVYVYTF	TGTGCCAGCAGCTATCCCTTGCCGGGACAGGTGTATGTCTACACCTTC
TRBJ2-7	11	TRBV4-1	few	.	CASSPSYEQYF	TGCGCCAGCAGCCCGTCCTACGAGCAGTACTTC
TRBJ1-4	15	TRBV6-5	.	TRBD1	CASRPSETGMKKLFF	TGTGCCAGCAGACCCTCGGAGACAGGGATGAAAAAACTGTTTTTT
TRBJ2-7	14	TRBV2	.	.	CASSDRIGRDEQYF	TGTGCCAGCAGTGATAGGATCGGACGGGACGAGCAGTACTTC
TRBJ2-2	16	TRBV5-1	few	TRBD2	CASSLTAGGNTGELFF	TGCGCCAGCAGCTTGACGGCGGGAGGGAACACCGGGGAGCTGTTTTTT
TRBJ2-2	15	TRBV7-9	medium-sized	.	CASSLAHRLTGELFF	TGTGCCAGCAGCTTAGCTCATAGACTAACCGGGGAGCTGTTTTTT